This TCR beta chain is from a study of blood T cell repertoires in COVID-19. Between the trimmed V and J ends, which lost 0 bases and 6 bases, there was a span of 11 bases. This CDR3 region has 15 residues. In germline, CDR1 is SGHAT, CDR2 FQNNGV. Those enrolled, adults aged about 18 to 89 years, came from about two dozen US areas. Participants' reported clinical history set cohort assignment. Authors' analysis steps: Reference gene primer amplification yielded estimated nucleated cell counts. The assay was immunoSEQ multiplex PCR, and TCRdb's table has in-frame clones only and misses some. For V, J and clone size, that table is used; D and trimming come from the DNA. The sample lists approximately 300,000 clones; roughly 90% were seen once.

The sample comprised PBMCs or T cells enriched from blood (not recorded which). The sequence was collected from a young woman who had been exposed to COVID-19. This rearrangement joins TRBV11-2 to TRBJ2-2; D ambiguous. In nucleotides, the CDR3 is TGTGCCAGCAGCTTAGAGTGGTACGGGTCCGGGGAGCTGTTTTTT. Its translation is CASSLEWYGSGELFF. The full variable domain, rest sourced from reference TRBV11-2 and TRBJ2-2, is EAGVAQSPRYKIIEKRQSVAFWCNPISGHATLYWYQQILGQGPKLLIQFQNNGVVDDSQLPKDRFSAERLKGVDSTLKIQPAKLEDSAVYLCASSLEWYGSGELFFGEGSRLTVL.